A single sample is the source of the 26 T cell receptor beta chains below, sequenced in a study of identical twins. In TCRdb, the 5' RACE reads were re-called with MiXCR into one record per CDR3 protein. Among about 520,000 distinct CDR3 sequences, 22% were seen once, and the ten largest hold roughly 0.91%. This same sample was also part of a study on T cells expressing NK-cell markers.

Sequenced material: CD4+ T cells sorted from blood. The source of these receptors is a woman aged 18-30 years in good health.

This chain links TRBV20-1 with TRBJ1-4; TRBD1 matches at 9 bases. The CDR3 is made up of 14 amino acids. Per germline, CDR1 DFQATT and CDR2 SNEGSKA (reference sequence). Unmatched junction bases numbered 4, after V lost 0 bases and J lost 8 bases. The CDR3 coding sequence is TGCAGTGCTAGAGATGCACAGGGGGCGGAAAAACTGTTTTTT. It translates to CSARDAQGAEKLFF.

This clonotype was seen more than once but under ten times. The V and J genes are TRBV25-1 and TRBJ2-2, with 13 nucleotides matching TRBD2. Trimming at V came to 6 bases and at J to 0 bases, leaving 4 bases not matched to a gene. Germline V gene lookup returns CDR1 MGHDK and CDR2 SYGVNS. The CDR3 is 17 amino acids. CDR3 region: CASRGLAGATNTGELFF. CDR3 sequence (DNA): TGTGCCAGCAGAGGACTAGCGGGAGCCACGAACACCGGGGAGCTGTTTTTT.

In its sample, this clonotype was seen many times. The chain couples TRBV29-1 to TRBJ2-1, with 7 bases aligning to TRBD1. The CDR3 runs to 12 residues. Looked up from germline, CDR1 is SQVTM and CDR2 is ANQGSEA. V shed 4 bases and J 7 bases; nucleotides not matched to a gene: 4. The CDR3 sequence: CSVAGGGNEQFF. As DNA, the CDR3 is TGCAGCGTTGCAGGGGGTGGTAATGAGCAGTTCTTC.

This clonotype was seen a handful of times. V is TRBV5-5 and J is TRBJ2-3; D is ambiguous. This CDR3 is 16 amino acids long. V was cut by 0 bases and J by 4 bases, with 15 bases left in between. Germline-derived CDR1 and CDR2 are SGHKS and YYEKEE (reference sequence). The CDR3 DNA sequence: TGTGCCAGCAGCTTGGGAAGCTCCACTGGGGCAGATACGCAGTATTTT. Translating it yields CASSLGSSTGADTQYF. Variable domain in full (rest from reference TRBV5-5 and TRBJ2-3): DAGVTQSPTHLIKTRGQQVTLRCSPISGHKSVSWYQQVLGQGPQFIFQYYEKEERGRGNFPDRFSARQFPNYSSELNVNALLLGDSALYLCASSLGSSTGADTQYFGPGTRLTVL.

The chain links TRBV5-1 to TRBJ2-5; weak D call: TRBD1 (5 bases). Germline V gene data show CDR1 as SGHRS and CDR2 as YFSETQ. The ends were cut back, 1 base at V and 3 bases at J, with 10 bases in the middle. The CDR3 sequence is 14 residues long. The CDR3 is CASSLRAQEETQYF. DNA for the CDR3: TGCGCCAGCAGCTTGAGGGCACAGGAAGAGACCCAGTACTTC.

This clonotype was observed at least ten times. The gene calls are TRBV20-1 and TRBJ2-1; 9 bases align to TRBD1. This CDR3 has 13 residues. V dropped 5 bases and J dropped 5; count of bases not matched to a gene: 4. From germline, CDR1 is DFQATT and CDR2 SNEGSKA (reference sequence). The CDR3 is CSARDRAHNEQFF. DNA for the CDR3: TGCAGTGCTCGGGACAGGGCCCACAATGAGCAGTTCTTC.

In nucleotides, the CDR3 is TGTGCCAGCCGACCCGGAGGTGGGGGCTCCACAGATACGCAGTATTTT. Amino acid sequence: CASRPGGGGSTDTQYF. The chain uses TRBV6-4 and TRBJ2-3; D may be TRBD1 (6 bases). The germline gives CDR1 MRHNA, CDR2 SNTAGT. This CDR3 is 16 amino acids long. Trimming removed 8 bases from V and 2 bases from J, with 20 bases in between.

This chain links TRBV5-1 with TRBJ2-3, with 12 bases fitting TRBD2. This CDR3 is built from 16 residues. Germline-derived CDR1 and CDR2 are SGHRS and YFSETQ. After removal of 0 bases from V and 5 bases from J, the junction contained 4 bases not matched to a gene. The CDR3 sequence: CASSLGLAGAVDTQYF. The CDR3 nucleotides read TGCGCCAGCAGCTTGGGACTAGCGGGAGCTGTAGATACGCAGTATTTT. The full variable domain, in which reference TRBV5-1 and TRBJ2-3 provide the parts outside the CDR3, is KAGVTQTPRYLIKTRGQQVTLSCSPISGHRSVSWYQQTPGQGLQFLFEYFSETQRNKGNFPGRFSGRQFSNSRSEMNVSTLELGDSALYLCASSLGLAGAVDTQYFGPGTRLTVL.

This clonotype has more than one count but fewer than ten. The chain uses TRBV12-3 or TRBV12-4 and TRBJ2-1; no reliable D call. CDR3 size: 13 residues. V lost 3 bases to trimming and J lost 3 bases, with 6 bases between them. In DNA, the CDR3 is TGTGCCAGCAGTTTTGCAGGCTACAATGAGCAGTTCTTC. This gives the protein CASSFAGYNEQFF.

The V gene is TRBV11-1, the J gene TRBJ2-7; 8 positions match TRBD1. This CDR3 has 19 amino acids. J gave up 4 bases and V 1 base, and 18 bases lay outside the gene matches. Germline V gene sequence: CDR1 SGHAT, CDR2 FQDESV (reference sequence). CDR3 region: CASSLDYEEWTGTAYEQYF. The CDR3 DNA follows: TGTGCCAGCAGCTTAGATTACGAAGAGTGGACAGGGACTGCTTACGAGCAGTACTTC.

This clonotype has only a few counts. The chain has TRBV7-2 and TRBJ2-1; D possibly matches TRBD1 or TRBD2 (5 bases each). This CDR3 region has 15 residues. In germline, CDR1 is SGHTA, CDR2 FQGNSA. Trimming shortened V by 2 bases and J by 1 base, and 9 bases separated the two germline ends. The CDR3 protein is CASSLRDLSYNEQFF. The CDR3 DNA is TGTGCCAGCAGCTTAAGGGACCTATCCTACAATGAGCAGTTCTTC.

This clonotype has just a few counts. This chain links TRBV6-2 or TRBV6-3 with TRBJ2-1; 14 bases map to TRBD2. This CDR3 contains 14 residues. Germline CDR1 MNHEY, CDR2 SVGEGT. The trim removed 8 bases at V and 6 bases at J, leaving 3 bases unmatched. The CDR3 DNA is TGTGCCAGCTGGACTAGCGGGAGGACCAATGAGCAGTTCTTC. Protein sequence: CASWTSGRTNEQFF.

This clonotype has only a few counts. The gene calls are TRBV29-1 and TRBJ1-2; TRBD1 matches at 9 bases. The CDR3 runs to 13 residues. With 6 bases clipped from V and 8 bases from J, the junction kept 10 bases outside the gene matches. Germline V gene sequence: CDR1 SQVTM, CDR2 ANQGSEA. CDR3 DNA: TGCAGCGTAACGAGCCGGGACAGGGTCGGCTACACCTTC. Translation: CSVTSRDRVGYTF.

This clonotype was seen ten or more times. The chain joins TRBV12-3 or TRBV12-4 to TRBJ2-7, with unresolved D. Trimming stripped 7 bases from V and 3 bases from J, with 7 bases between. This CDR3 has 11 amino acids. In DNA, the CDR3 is TGTGCCAGCACCCCCGGCTACGAGCAGTACTTC. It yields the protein CASTPGYEQYF.

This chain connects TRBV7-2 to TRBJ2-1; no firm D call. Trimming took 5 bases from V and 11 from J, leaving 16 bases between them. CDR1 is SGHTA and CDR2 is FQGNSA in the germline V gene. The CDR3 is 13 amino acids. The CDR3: CASSGQVVGKQFF. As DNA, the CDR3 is TGTGCCAGCAGCGGCCAGGTAGTGGGGAAGCAGTTCTTC.

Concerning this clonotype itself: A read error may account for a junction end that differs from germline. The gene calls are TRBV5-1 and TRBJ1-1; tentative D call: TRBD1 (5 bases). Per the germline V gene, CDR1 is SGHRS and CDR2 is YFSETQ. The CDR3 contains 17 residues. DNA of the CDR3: TGCGCCAGCAGCTTGGAAGGACCCGGACACCCGAACACTGGAGCTTTCTTT. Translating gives CASSLEGPGHPNTGAFF.

The CDR3 sequence: CASSSTSGSNEQFF. CDR3 sequence (DNA): TGTGCCAGCAGTTCGACTAGCGGGAGTAATGAGCAGTTCTTC. This rearrangement joins TRBV12-3 or TRBV12-4 to TRBJ2-1, with 12 bases that match TRBD2. The CDR3 is 14 residues long. J gave up 7 bases and V 4 bases, and 2 bases lay outside the gene matches.

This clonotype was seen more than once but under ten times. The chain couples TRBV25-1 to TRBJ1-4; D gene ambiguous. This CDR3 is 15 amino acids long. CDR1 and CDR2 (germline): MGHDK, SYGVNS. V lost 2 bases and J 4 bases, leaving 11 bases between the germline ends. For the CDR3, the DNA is TGTGCCAGCAGTGAAAAAGGCAGACGTAATGAAAAACTGTTTTTT. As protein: CASSEKGRRNEKLFF.

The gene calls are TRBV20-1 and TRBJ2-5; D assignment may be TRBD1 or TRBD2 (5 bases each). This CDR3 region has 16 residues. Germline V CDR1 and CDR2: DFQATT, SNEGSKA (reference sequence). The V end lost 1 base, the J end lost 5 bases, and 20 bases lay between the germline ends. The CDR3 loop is CSARGGNAHPWETQYF. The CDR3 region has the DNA TGCAGTGCTAGAGGGGGGAATGCTCACCCGTGGGAGACCCAGTACTTC.

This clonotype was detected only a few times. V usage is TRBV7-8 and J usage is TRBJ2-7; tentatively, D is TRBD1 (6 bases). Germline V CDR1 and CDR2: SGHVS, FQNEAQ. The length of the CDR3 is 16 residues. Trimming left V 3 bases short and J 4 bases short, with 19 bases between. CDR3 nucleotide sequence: TGTGCCAGCAGCTTCGGACAGACGATAAACCAGTACGAGCAGTACTTC. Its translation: CASSFGQTINQYEQYF.

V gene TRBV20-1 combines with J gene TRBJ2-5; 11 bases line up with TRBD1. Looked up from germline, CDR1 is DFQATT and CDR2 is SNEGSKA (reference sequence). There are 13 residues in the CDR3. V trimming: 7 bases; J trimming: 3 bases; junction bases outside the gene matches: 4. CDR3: CSGRDRGKETQYF. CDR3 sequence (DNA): TGCAGTGGTAGGGACAGGGGGAAAGAGACCCAGTACTTC.

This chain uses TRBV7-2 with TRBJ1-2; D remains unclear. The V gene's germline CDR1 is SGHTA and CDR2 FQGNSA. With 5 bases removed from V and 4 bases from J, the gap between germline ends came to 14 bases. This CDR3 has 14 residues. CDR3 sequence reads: CASSPQSTVYGYTF. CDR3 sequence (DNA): TGTGCCAGCAGCCCACAATCAACAGTCTATGGCTACACCTTC.

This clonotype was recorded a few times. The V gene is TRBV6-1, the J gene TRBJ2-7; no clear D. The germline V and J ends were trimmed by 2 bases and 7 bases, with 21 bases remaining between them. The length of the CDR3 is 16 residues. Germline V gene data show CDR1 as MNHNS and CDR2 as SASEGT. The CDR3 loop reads CASSEYMSAVSQEQYF. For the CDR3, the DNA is TGTGCCAGCAGTGAATATATGTCGGCAGTTTCCCAGGAGCAGTACTTC.

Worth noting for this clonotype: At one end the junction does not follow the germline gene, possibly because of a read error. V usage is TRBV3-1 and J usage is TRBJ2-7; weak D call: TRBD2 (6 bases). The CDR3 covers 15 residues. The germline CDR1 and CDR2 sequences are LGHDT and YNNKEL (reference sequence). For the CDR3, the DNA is TGTGCCTGCAGCCAAGCCTCGACTAGAAGCCACGAGCAGTACTTC. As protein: CACSQASTRSHEQYF.

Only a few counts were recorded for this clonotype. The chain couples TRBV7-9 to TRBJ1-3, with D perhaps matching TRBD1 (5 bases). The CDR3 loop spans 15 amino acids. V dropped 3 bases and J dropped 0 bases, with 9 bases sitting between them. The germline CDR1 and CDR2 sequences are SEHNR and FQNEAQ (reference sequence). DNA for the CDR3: TGTGCCAGCAGCTTCACAGGAAGCTCTGGAAACACCATATATTTT. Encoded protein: CASSFTGSSGNTIYF. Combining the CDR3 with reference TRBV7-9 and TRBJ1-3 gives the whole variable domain DTGVSQNPRHKITKRGQNVTFRCDPISEHNRLYWYRQTLGQGPEFLTYFQNEAQLEKSRLLSDRFSAERPKGSFSTLEIQRTEQGDSAMYLCASSFTGSSGNTIYFGEGSWLTVV.

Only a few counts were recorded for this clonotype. In DNA, the CDR3 is TGTGCCAGCAGCTTAGAACCGGGCTCCTACAATGAGCAGTTCTTC. Residues: CASSLEPGSYNEQFF. The rearrangement joins TRBV7-3 to TRBJ2-1; D remains ambiguous. The CDR3 is 15 amino acids. Germline loops: CDR1 SGHTA, CDR2 FQGTGA. V was trimmed by 2 bases and J by 0 bases, leaving 8 bases between them.